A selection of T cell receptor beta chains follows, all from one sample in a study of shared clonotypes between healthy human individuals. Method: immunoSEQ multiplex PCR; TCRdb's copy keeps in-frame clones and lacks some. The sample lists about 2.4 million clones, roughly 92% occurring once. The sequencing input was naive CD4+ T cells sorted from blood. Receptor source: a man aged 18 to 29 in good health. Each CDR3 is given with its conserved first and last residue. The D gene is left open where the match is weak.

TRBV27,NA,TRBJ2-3,CASSFGQFTDTQYF
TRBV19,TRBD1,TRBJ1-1,CASGTGGVGTEAFF
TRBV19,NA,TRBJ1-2,CASSREQRGTYGYTF
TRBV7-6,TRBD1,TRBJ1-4,CASTISQAGGHEKLFF
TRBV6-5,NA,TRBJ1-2,CASSRGPGDGYTF
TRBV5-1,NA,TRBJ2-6,CASSAASGANVLTF
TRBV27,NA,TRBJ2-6,CASSPGGPGANVLTF
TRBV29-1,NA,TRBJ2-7,CSVRTTGEQYF
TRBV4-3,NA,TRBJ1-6,CASSQVSRGSPLHF
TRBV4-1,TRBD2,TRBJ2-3,CASSQASGGVGTDTQYF
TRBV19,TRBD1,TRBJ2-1,CASSTDRGHEQFF
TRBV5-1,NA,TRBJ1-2,CASSLEGYGYTF
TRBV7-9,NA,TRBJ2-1,CASSQRGGNNEQFF
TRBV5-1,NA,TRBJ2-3,CASSFAPDTQYF
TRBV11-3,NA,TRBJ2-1,CASSLGNEQFF
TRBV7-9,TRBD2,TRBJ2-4,CASSTPSGGAKNIQYF
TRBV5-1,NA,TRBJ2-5,CASSPGDRQETQYF
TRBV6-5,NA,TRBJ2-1,CASGKAQSRYEQFF
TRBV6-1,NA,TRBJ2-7,CASSEMDEQYF
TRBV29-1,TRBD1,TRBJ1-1,CSVAVQGAGTEAFF
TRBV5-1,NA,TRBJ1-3,CASSLSGISSGNTIYF
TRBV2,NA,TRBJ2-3,CASSGGLWPDTQYF
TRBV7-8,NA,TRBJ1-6,CASSEAAGVPPLHF
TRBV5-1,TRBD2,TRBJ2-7,CASSRRSLASGDYEQYF
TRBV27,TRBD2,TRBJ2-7,CASSSAGGYEQYF
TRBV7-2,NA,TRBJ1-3,CASSLRGWENTIYF
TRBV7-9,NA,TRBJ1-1,CASSLMAAAEAFF
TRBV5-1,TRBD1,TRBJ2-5,CASSPLGQQETQYF
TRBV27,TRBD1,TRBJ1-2,CASRGQGFGGYTF
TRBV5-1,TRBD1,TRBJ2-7,CASSLSGQLSYEQYF
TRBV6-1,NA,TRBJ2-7,CASSSVVGISYEQYF
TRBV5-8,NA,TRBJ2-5,CASSPTISGTQYF
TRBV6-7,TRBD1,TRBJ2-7,CARNRGPVSYEQYF
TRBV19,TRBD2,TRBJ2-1,CASSIATRAGGEQFF
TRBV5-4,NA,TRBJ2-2,CASSRGRENTGELFF
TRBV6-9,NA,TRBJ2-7,CASRRSPSRQYHEQYF
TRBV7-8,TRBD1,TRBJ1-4,CASSQWDSGEKLFF